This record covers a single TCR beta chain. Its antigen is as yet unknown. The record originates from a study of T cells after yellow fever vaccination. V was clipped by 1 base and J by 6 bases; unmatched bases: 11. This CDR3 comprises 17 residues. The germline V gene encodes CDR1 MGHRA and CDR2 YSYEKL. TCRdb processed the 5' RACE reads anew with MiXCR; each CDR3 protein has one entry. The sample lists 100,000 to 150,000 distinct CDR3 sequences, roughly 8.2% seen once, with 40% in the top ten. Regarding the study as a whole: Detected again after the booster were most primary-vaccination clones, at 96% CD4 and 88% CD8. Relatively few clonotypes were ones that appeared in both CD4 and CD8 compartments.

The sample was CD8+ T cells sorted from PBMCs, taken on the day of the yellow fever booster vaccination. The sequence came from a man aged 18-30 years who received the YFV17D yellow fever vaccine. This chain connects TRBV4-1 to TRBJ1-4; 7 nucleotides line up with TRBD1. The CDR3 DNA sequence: TGCGCCAGCAGCCAAGGATCCGAGGGGGCTAGTTATGAAAAACTGTTTTTT. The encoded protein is CASSQGSEGASYEKLFF.